This T cell receptor (beta chain) came from a study of patients and donors after allogeneic stem cell transplantation. Via MiXCR, TCRdb re-called the RT-PCR reads, giving one row per CDR3 protein. Altogether under 200,000 distinct CDR3 sequences are present, approximately 28% being singletons, with the ten largest covering 2.5% to 3.5%. CDR1 is ENHRY and CDR2 is SYGVKD in the germline V gene. V was shortened by 9 bases and J by 4 bases, with 19 bases between the two germline ends. This CDR3 is 15 amino acids long. Sequences were obtained from blood, either unsorted or a sorted T cell fraction (not recorded which). The receptor's source is a human donor who was either an allogeneic HSCT recipient or a stem cell or donor lymphocyte infusion donor (not recorded which). It is not recorded whose cells these are; they may come from a transplant donor. V and J are TRBV10-3 and TRBJ2-1, with D unclear. CDR3 region: CAIALESSNYNEQFF. Here the CDR3 DNA reads TGTGCCATAGCCCTCGAATCTTCTAATTACAATGAGCAGTTCTTC.